Detailed here is one T cell receptor beta chain. Building of the TCR beta libraries involved iRepertoire HTBI primers and Arm-PCR of CDR3 regions. Each CDR3 protein is one row after TCRdb ran MiXCR on the multiplex PCR reads. The sample carries 300,000 to 400,000 distinct CDR3 sequences, around 15% recorded once. As for time point: newly diagnosed GD, antithyroid drugs for less than 3 months. RNA extracted from PBMCs served as the sequencing template. These data come from a study of regulatory T cells in long-lasting Graves disease. The data were also submitted as part of a second study, on T cells in Graves' hyperthyroidism and ophthalmopathy.

Sample: peripheral blood mononuclear cells (PBMCs), taken at new diagnosis, from a patient treated with antithyroid drugs. The receptor's source is a middle-aged man with Graves disease.

The chain's CDR3 is CASSLSHTEAFF. The CDR3 region has the DNA TGTGCCAGCAGCTTATCCCACACTGAAGCTTTCTTT. This chain uses TRBV7-2 with TRBJ1-1; D unresolved. Germline assignment: CDR1 SGHTA and CDR2 FQGNSA. V dropped 2 bases and J dropped 3 bases, with 4 bases sitting between them. There are 12 residues in the CDR3.